This T cell receptor beta chain came from a study of blood T cell repertoires in COVID-19. Method: immunoSEQ multiplex PCR; TCRdb's copy keeps in-frame clones and lacks some. The sample shows about 200,000 clones, 88% of them seen only once. The CDR3 loop spans 12 amino acids. Trimming took 6 bases from V and 1 from J, leaving 5 bases between them. Germline V gene data show CDR1 as SNHLY and CDR2 as FYNNEI. Seattle's enrolled individuals joined amid active infection and were then monitored longitudinally. Material for sequencing was peripheral blood. This clonotype originated in a man in his fifties or sixties with COVID-19, enrolled during active disease. The chain employs TRBV2 and TRBJ2-3; D is uncertain. CDR3: CASRPGTDTQYF. The CDR3 nucleotides read TGTGCCAGCAGGCCGGGCACAGATACGCAGTATTTT.